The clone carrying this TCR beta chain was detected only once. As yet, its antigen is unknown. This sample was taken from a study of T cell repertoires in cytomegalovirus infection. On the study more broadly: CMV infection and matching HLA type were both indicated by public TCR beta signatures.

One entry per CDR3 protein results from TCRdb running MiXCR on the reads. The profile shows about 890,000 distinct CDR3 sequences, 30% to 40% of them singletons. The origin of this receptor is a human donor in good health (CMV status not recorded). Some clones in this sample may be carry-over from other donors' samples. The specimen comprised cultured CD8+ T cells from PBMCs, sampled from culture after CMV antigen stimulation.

In nucleotides, the CDR3 is TGTGCCAGTACTTCTTCATTTTTGGAGCCCGGGGAGCTGTTTTTT. Translation: CASTSSFLEPGELFF. The chain has TRBV25-1 and TRBJ2-2, with unresolved D. This CDR3 comprises 15 residues. V was shortened by 9 bases and J by 6 bases, with 20 bases between the two germline ends. Germline values: CDR1 MGHDK, CDR2 SYGVNS.